Sequencing of this T cell receptor beta chain was carried out in a study of blood T cells in healthy people across ages. V was cut by 5 bases and J by 0 bases, with 14 bases left in between. The CDR3 contains 16 residues. CDR1 and CDR2 from the germline V gene are SGHTA and FQGNSA. This clonotype came up many times. Its antigen remains unidentified. Study-wide results and caveats: With naive T cell percentage, TCR beta diversity showed a strong correlation.

Primers used in a second PCR of roughly 6 to 12 cycles were a sample-barcoded 5' primer and a J-beta primer mix. From the 5' RACE reads, TCRdb called clonotypes with MiXCR, one entry per CDR3 protein. Among about 1.4 million distinct CDR3 sequences, almost 60% were seen once, and the ten largest hold 5% to 7%. The V gene is TRBV7-2, the J gene TRBJ1-5; the D is unclear. This receptor was identified in a man younger than 35 in good health. Specimen: blood. DNA for the CDR3: TGTGCCAGCAGCCCCCGGGGTCGCCCTAGCAATCAGCCCCAGCATTTT. This gives the protein CASSPRGRPSNQPQHF.